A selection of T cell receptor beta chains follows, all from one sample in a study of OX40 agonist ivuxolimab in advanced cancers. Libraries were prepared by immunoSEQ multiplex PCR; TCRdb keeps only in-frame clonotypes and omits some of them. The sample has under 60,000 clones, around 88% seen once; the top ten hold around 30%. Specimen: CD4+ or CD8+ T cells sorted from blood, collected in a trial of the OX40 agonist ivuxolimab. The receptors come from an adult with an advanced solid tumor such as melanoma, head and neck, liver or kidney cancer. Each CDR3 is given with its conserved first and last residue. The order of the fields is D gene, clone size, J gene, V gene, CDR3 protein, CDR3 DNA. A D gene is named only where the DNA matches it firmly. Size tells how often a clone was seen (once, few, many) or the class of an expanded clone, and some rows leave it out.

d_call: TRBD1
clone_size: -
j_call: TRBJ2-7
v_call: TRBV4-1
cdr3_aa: CASSQDGQGNYYEQYF
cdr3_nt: TGCGCCAGCAGCCAAGACGGACAGGGCAACTACTACGAGCAGTACTTC

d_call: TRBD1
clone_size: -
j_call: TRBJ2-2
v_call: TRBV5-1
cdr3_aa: CASGELSGTGGFAAGELFF
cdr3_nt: TGCGCCAGCGGGGAACTCAGCGGGACAGGGGGCTTCGCTGCCGGGGAGCTGTTTTTT

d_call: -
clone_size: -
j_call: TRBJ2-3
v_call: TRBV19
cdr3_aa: CASSITDTQYF
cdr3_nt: TGTGCCAGTAGTATCACAGATACGCAGTATTTT

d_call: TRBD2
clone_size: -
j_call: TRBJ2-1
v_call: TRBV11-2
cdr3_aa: CASSSRSTSGHEQFF
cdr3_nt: TGTGCCAGCAGCTCAAGGTCGACTAGCGGGCATGAGCAGTTCTTC

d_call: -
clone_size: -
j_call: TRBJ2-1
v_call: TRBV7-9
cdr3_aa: CASSLVLDFQNGQFF
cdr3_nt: TGTGCCAGCAGCTTAGTGCTGGACTTTCAGAATGGGCAGTTCTTC

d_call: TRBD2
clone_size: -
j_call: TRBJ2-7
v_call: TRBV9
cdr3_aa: CASSRTAGDYYEQYF
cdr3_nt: TGTGCCAGCAGCCGGACGGCGGGAGATTACTACGAGCAGTACTTC

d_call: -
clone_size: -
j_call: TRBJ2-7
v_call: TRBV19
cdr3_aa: CASSPRRAGEQYF
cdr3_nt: TGTGCCAGTAGTCCCAGGAGGGCGGGCGAGCAGTACTTC

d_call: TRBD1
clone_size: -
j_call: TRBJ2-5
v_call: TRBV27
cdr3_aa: CASSFVLGRGPETQYF
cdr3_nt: TGTGCCAGCAGTTTTGTTCTCGGCAGGGGGCCAGAGACCCAGTACTTC

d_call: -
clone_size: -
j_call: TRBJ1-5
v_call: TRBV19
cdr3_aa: CASSISGVGQPQHF
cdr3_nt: TGTGCCAGTAGTATCTCAGGGGTAGGTCAGCCCCAGCATTTT

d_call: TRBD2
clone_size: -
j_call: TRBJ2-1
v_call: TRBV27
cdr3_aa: CASSLYPGLAGVYGEQFF
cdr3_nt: TGTGCCAGCAGTTTATACCCGGGACTAGCGGGAGTGTATGGTGAGCAGTTCTTC

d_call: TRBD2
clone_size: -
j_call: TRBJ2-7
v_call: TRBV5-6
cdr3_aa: CASSLGTSGGSAYEQYF
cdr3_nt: TGTGCCAGCAGCTTGGGGACTAGCGGGGGGTCCGCCTACGAGCAGTACTTC

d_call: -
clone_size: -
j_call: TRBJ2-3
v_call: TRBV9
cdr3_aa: CASSPGGRDTQYF
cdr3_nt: TGTGCCAGCAGCCCGGGGGGCCGAGATACGCAGTATTTT

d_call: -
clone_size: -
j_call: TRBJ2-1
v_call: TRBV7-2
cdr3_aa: CASSLGLLEQFF
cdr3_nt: TGTGCCAGCAGCTTAGGACTCCTTGAGCAGTTCTTC

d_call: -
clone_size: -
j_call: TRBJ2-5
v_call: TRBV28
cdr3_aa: CASSSDRPVQETQYF
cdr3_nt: TGTGCCAGCAGTAGCGACAGGCCTGTACAAGAGACCCAGTACTTC

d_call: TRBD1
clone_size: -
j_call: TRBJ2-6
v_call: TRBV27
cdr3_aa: CASRITGAGANVLTF
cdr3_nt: TGTGCCAGCAGGATTACAGGGGCCGGGGCCAACGTCCTGACTTTC

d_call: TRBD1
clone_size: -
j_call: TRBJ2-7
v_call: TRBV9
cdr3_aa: CASSVEYGEQGLYEQYF
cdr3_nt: TGTGCCAGCAGCGTAGAATATGGGGAACAGGGGCTGTACGAGCAGTACTTC

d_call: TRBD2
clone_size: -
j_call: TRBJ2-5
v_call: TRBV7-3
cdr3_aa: CASSLLAGDTETQYF
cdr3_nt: TGTGCCAGCAGCTTACTAGCGGGAGATACGGAGACCCAGTACTTC

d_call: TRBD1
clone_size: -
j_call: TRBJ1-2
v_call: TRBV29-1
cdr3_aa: CSVVGGQGVGYTF
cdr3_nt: TGCAGCGTTGTGGGGGGACAGGGCGTAGGCTACACCTTC

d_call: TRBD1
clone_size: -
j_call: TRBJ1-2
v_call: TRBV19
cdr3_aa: CAATTGTGSGYTF
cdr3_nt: TGTGCCGCTACGACAGGGACCGGTTCGGGCTACACCTTC

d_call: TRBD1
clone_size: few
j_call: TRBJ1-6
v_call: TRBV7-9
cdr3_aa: CASSFGTGSYNSPLHF
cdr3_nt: TGTGCCAGCAGCTTCGGGACAGGATCCTATAATTCACCCCTCCACTTT

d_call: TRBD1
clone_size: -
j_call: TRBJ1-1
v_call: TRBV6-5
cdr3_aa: CASSYSGTGNTEAFF
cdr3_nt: TGTGCCAGCAGTTACTCCGGGACAGGCAACACTGAAGCTTTCTTT

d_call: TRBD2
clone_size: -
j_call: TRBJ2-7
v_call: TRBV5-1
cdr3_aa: CASSFAGGRSYEQYF
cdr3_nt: TGCGCCAGCAGCTTCGCGGGGGGGCGATCCTACGAGCAGTACTTC

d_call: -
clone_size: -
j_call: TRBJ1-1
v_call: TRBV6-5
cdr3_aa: CASSFYQGQNTEAFF
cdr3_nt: TGTGCCAGCAGTTTTTACCAGGGACAGAACACTGAAGCTTTCTTT

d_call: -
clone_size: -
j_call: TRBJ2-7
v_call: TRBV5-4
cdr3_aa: CASSPYPGYEQYF
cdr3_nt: TGTGCCAGCAGCCCGTACCCAGGCTACGAGCAGTACTTC

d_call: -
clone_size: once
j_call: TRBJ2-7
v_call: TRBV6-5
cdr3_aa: CASSYRGSYEQYF
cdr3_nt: TGTGCCAGCAGTTACAGGGGGTCCTACGAGCAGTACTTC

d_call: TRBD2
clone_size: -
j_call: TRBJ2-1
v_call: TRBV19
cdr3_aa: CASTMGSGTYNEQFF
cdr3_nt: TGTGCCAGTACCATGGGGAGCGGGACCTACAATGAGCAGTTCTTC

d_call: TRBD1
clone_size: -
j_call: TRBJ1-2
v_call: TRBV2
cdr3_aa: CASSLGTVYGYTF
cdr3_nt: TGTGCCAGCAGCCTGGGGACAGTCTATGGCTACACCTTC

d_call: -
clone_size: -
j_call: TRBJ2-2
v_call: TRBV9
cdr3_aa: CASSVAGAGNTGELFF
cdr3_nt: TGTGCCAGCAGCGTAGCAGGGGCCGGGAACACCGGGGAGCTGTTTTTT

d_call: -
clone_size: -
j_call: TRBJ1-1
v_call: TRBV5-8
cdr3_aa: CASSSGPWDDTEAFF
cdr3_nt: TGTGCCAGCAGCTCGGGACCCTGGGACGACACTGAAGCTTTCTTT

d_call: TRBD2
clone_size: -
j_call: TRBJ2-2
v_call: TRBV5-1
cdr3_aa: CASSPWRASGGTGELFF
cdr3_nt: TGCGCCAGCAGCCCCTGGAGGGCTAGCGGCGGCACCGGGGAGCTGTTTTTT

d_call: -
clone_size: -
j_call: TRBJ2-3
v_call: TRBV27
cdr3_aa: CASSRVERSTDTQYF
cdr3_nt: TGTGCCAGCAGTAGGGTGGAGCGGAGCACAGATACGCAGTATTTT

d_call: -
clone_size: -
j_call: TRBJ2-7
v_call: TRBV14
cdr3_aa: CASSQVWGNEQYF
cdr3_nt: TGTGCCAGCAGCCAAGTGTGGGGGAACGAGCAGTACTTC

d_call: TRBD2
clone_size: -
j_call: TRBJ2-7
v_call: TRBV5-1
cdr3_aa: CASSPEGTSGAYEQYF
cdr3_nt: TGCGCCAGCAGCCCAGAAGGGACTAGCGGGGCCTACGAGCAGTACTTC

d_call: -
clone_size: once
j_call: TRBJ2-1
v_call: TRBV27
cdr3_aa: CASSLLGTRNEQFF
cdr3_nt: TGTGCCAGCAGTTTATTGGGGACACGGAATGAGCAGTTCTTC

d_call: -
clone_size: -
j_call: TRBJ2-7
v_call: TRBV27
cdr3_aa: CASSLVSSSYEQYF
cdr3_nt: TGTGCCAGCAGTTTAGTCAGTTCGTCCTACGAGCAGTACTTC

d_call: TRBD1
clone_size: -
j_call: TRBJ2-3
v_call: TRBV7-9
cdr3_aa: CASSLGQGATDTQYF
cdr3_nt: TGTGCCAGCAGCTTAGGACAGGGGGCAACAGATACGCAGTATTTT

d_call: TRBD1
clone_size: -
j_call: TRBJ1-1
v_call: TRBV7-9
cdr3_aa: CASRGQGEKAFF
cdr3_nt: TGTGCCAGCAGGGGACAGGGGGAGAAAGCTTTCTTT

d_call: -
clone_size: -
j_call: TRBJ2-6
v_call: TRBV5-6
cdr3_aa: CASMASGANVLTF
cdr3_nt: TGTGCCAGCATGGCGTCTGGGGCCAACGTCCTGACTTTC

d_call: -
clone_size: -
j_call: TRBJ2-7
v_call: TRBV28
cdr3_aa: CASSVELSEQYF
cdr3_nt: TGTGCCAGCAGTGTCGAGTTAAGCGAGCAGTACTTC

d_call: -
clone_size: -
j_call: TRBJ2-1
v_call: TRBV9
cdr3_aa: CASSSSGAEQFF
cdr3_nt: TGTGCCAGCAGCTCCTCGGGAGCTGAGCAGTTCTTC